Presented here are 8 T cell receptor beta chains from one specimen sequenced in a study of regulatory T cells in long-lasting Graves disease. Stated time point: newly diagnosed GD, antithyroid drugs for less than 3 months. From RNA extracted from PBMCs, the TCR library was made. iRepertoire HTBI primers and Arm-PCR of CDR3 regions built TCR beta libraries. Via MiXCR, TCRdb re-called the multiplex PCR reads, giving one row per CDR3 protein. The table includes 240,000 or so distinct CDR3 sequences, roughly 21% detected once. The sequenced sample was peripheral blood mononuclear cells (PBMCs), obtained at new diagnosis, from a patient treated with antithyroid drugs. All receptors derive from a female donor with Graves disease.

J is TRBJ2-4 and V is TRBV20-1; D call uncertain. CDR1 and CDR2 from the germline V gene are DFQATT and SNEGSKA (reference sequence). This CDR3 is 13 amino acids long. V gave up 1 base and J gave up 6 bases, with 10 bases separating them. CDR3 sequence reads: CSARGGGGNIQYF. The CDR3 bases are TGCAGTGCTAGAGGGGGTGGTGGAAACATTCAGTACTTC.

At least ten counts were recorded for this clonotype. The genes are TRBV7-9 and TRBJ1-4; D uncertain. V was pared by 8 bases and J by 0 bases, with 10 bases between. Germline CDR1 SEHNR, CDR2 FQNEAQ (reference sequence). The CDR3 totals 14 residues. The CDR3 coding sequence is TGTGCCAGCGGTCGGGAGACAACTAATGAAAAACTGTTTTTT. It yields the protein CASGRETTNEKLFF. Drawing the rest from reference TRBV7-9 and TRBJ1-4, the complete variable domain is DTGVSQNPRHKITKRGQNVTFRCDPISEHNRLYWYRQTLGQGPEFLTYFQNEAQLEKSRLLSDRFSAERPKGSFSTLEIQRTEQGDSAMYLCASGRETTNEKLFFGSGTQLSVL.

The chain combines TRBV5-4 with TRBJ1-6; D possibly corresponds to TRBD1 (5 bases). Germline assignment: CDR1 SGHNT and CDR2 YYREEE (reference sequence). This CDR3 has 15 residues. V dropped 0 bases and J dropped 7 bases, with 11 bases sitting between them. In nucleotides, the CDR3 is TGTGCCAGCAGCTTGGATCCGACAGCCAATTCACCCCTCCACTTT. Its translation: CASSLDPTANSPLHF.

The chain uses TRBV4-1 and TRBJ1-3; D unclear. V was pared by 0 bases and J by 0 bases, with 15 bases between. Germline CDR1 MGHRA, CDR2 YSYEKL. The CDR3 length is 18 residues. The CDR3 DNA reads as TGCGCCAGCAGCCAAGAATCGGGGTTGAAGAACTCTGGAAACACCATATATTTT. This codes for CASSQESGLKNSGNTIYF.

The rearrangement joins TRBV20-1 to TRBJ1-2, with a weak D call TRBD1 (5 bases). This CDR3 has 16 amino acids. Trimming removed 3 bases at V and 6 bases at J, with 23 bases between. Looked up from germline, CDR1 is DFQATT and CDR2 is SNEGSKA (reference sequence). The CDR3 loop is CSARSGVRSRGDGYTF. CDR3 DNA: TGCAGTGCTAGGTCCGGCGTAAGGTCCCGAGGGGATGGCTACACCTTC.

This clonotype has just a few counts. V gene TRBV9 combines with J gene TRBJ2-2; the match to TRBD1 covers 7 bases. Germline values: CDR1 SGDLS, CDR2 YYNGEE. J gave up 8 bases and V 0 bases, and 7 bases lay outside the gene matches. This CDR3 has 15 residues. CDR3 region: CASSVGDRPRGELFF. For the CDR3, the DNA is TGTGCCAGCAGCGTAGGGGACAGACCGAGGGGGGAGCTGTTTTTT.

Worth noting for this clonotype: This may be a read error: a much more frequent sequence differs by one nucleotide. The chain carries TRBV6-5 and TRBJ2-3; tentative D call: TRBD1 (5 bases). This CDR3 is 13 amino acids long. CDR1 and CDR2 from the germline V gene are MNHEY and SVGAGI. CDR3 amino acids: CASSSQTADAQYF. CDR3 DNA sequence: TGTGCCAGCAGTTCCCAGACAGCAGATGCGCAGTATTTT.

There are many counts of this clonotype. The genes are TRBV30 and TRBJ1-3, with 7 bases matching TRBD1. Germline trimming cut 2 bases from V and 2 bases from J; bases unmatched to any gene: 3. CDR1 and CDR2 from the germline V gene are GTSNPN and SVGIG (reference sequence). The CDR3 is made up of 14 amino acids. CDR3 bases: TGTGCCTGGAGTCGACAGGGAGCTGGAAACACCATATATTTT. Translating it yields CAWSRQGAGNTIYF.